This TCR beta chain appears in the sequencing data of a study of shared clonotypes between healthy human individuals. The V and J ends lost 5 bases and 4 bases, in that order; junction bases with no gene match: 8. CDR1 is SNHLY, CDR2 FYNNEI, per germline. This CDR3 has 15 amino acids. Sequenced by immunoSEQ multiplex PCR; TCRdb stores in-frame clones only, minus some. This sample has around 1.9 million clones, with about 93% found just once. The naive CD8 fraction comprised CD45RO-negative cells positively selected for CCR7 and excluded terminally differentiated effector memory CD45RA+ cells. J is TRBJ2-1 and V is TRBV2, with 7 bases aligning to TRBD1. The TCR sequence derives from a man aged 18 to 35 in good health. Some clones in this sample may be carry-over from other donors' samples. Sequencing was done on a sample of naive CD8+ T cells from PBMCs. CDR3 region: CASSPDRVWYNEQFF. As DNA, the CDR3 is TGTGCCAGCAGTCCTGACAGGGTTTGGTACAATGAGCAGTTCTTC.